This TCR beta chain was observed in a study of sequential checkpoint blockade in melanoma. In the study overall: DNA from some 84 pretreatment tumor samples underwent TCRβ immunosequencing. After nivolumab or ipilimumab alone, about 22 patients had week-13 rebiopsies. Findings and caveats of the study: Response in arm A was associated with pretreatment TIL clonality. Tumor T-cell fraction and clonality correlated with PD-L1 and CD8+ counts.

For this clone: The antigen remains undetermined.

Indicated treatment: randomized to nivolumab then ipilimumab (arm A) or the reverse (arm B). Measured with immunoSEQ multiplex PCR; TCRdb has only the in-frame clones, and not every one. The repertoire holds around 4,000 clones, roughly 23% seen once, with roughly an eighth in the top ten. Trimming left V 4 bases short and J 1 base short, with 10 bases between. CDR3 length: 14 residues. Germline V gives CDR1 MNHGY, CDR2 SAAAGT. The clonotype was recovered from a human donor with melanoma. The chain is built from TRBV6-8 and TRBJ1-1; D is unclear. Sequenced here: tumor tissue (inferred from file names), sampled from a patient given nivolumab and ipilimumab in sequence. This chain's CDR3 is CASSLLHGNTEAFF. In nucleotides, the CDR3 is TGTGCCAGCAGTTTATTACACGGGAACACTGAAGCTTTCTTT.